This TCR beta chain was recorded in a study of control samples from healthy donors and cancer patients. The CDR3 is 13 residues long. Trimming at V came to 4 bases and at J to 7 bases, leaving 4 bases not matched to a gene. The germline V gene has CDR1 SGHVS and CDR2 FQNEAQ. This table comes from immunoSEQ multiplex PCR, and its TCRdb copy is limited to in-frame clones, with some not included. This sample has approximately 150,000 clones, with more than 85% found just once. The chain combines TRBV7-8 with TRBJ2-1, with 7 bases matching TRBD1. Material: blood. The receptor was derived from a man between 18 and 29 years old in good health. CDR3 residues: CASSYRGKNEQFF. The CDR3 nucleotides read TGTGCCAGCAGCTACAGGGGTAAAAATGAGCAGTTCTTC.